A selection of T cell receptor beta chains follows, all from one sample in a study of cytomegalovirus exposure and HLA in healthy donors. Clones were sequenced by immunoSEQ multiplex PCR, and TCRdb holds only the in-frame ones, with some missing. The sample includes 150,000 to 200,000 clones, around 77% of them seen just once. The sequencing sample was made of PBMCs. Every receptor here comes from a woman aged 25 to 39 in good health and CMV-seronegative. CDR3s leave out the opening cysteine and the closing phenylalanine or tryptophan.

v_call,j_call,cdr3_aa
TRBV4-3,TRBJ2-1,ASSYSGSSYNEQF
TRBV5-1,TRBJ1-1,ASSLGLLTAEAF
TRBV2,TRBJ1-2,ASHQLQGANYGYT
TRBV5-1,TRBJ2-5,ASSTTSGRLETQY
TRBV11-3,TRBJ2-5,ASARTYQETQY
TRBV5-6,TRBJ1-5,ASSSGLQGNQPQH
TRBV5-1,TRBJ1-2,ASSLVQGNNYGYP
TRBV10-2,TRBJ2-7,ASRTGTHYEQY
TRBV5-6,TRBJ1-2,ASSLAALEGYT
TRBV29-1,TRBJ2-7,SVTRQNPAYEQY
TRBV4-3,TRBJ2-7,ASSQTPGQGAYEQY
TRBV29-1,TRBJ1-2,SVEGFEGTGDRGYT
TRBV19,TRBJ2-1,ASSIRGGPYNEQF
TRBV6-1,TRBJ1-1,ASSEAPDTEAF
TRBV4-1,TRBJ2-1,ASSPNEGQGLYNEQF
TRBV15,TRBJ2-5,ATSRAVRVWETQY
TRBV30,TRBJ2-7,AWCDRGMGEQY
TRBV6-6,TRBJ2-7,ASRNGQGTYEQY
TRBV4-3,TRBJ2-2,ASSRLTSGPEQRSGELF
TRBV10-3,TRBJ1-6,AIKEGLQNSPLH
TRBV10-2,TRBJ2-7,ASTSEAAHYEQY
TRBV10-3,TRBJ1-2,AIRETGENQGFYGYT
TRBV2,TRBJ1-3,ASSAGTVEDTIY
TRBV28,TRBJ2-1,ASTQGGTVYNEQF
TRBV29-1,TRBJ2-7,SVEPASGSYEQY
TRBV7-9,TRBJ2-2,AAAGTANTGELF
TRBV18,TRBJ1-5,ASSPTGGYQPQH
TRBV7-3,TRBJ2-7,ASSLYPGPSYEQY
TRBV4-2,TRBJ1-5,ASSQNWDRRGQPQH
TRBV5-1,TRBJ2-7,ASSLPAGSSYEQY
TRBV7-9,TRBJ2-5,ASTLGGTDD
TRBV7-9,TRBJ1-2,ASEVFRSGYT
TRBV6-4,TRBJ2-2,ASSAVPYTGELF
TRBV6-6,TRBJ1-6,ASSYAPQGDSPLH
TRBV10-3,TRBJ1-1,AISSKTGDTEAF
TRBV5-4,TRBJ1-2,ASSEETGSYGYT
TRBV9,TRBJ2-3,ASSVPRLAGSEDTQY
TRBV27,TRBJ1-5,ASSRTGVGQPQH
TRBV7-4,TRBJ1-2,ASSRDSWIGYT
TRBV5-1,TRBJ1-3,ASSPAGVSGNTIY
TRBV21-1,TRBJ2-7,ASSKLALGGSYEQY
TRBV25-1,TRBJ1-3,ASSESHITSGNTIY
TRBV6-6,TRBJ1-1,ASSYGQTGTEAF
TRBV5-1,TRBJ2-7,ASSDQGCEQY
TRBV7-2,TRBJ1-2,ASSRNRGEGGYT
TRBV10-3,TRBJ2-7,AISRSLAGDRWY
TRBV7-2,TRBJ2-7,ASRGTGTNSYEQY
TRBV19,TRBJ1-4,ASSIGGPYEKLF
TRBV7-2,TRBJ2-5,ASSLDWRQGQETQY
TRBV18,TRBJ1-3,ASSREGQGNTIY
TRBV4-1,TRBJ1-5,ASSQEEGWEQPQH
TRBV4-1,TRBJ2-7,ASSQDSGTYYEQY
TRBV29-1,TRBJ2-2,SVALRNTGELF
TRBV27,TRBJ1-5,ASSHRVQPQH
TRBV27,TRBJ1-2,ASSSSWRRGHNYGYT
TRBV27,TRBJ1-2,ASSLSTGANYGYT
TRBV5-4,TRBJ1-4,ASTDGEGVPRKLF
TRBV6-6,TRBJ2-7,ASSNTGAILSYEQY
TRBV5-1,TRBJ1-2,ASSLAFGTGGGYT
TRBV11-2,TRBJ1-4,ASSPRGGALGEKLF